These 24 T cell receptor beta chains were all obtained from the same sample, sequenced in a study of T-cell memory formation after mild COVID-19. One entry per CDR3 protein, called by TCRdb with MiXCR from the 5' RACE reads. The data show about 470,000 distinct CDR3 sequences, around 27% seen once. Source material: PBMCs or a T cell subset sorted from them (not recorded which). Every receptor here comes from an adult woman who had mild COVID-19 (a few samples of this study predate the infection). Cell type and time point are not known.

The sample holds a few counts of this clonotype. The chain carries TRBV30 and TRBJ2-7; no firm D call. The germline V gene encodes CDR1 GTSNPN and CDR2 SVGIG (reference sequence). Trimming left V 0 bases short and J 7 bases short, with 19 bases between. This CDR3 spans 15 amino acids. The CDR3, as DNA: TGTGCCTGGAGTGTACGGGCCGCCCCTACGCGGGAGCAGTACTTC. It is translated as CAWSVRAAPTREQYF.

The chain uses TRBV7-9 and TRBJ2-1; D not resolved. Trimming stripped 0 bases from V and 6 bases from J, with 9 bases between. The CDR3 has 14 amino acids. Germline V gene lookup returns CDR1 SEHNR and CDR2 FQNEAQ (reference sequence). The CDR3 spells CASSLAVVGNEQFF. For the CDR3, the DNA is TGTGCCAGCAGCTTAGCGGTGGTTGGCAATGAGCAGTTCTTC.

The CDR3 sequence is CASQRTGAQSGQYF. The CDR3 coding sequence is TGTGCCAGCCAACGGACAGGGGCCCAATCAGGGCAGTACTTC. The chain combines TRBV7-8 with TRBJ2-7; 9 nucleotides agree with TRBD1. CDR3 length equals 14 residues. The V segment lost 8 bases and the J segment 9 bases; nucleotides outside the gene matches: 14. CDR1 is SGHVS and CDR2 is FQNEAQ in the germline V gene.

This clonotype occurred a few times. J is TRBJ2-2 and V is TRBV13; D not resolved. Trimming left V 1 base short and J 0 bases short, with 9 bases between. CDR1 is PRHDT, CDR2 FYEKMQ, per germline (reference sequence). The CDR3 sequence is 16 residues long. The CDR3 sequence is CASSLDSLTNTGELFF. The CDR3, as DNA: TGTGCCAGCAGCTTAGACAGCCTGACGAACACCGGGGAGCTGTTTTTT.

The genes are TRBV7-2 and TRBJ2-5; 9 bases are a match to TRBD2. Germline CDR1 and CDR2: SGHTA and FQGNSA. The CDR3 spans 15 residues. With 5 bases clipped from V and 3 bases from J, the junction kept 7 bases outside the gene matches. The CDR3 loop is CASSLRLAVKETQYF. Here the CDR3 DNA reads TGTGCCAGCAGCCTCAGACTAGCGGTCAAAGAGACCCAGTACTTC.

The V call is TRBV5-1, the J call TRBJ2-7, with TRBD2 identical over 7 bases. The CDR3 runs 17 residues. The J segment lost 1 base and the V segment lost 3 bases, leaving 13 bases of the junction unmatched. Per germline, CDR1 SGHRS and CDR2 YFSETQ. CDR3 sequence: CASSSLPGGLGSYEQYF. In DNA form, the CDR3 reads TGCGCCAGCAGCTCCCTTCCGGGAGGTTTGGGGTCCTACGAGCAGTACTTC.

This chain uses TRBV7-2 with TRBJ2-5; no reliable D call. With 1 base removed from V and 2 bases from J, the gap between germline ends came to 5 bases. The CDR3 has 13 residues. CDR1 is SGHTA and CDR2 is FQGNSA in the germline V gene. This chain's CDR3 is CASSLVAQETQYF. The CDR3 DNA reads TGTGCCAGCAGCTTAGTGGCGCAAGAGACCCAGTACTTC.

The sample holds a few counts of this clonotype. This chain uses TRBV20-1 with TRBJ1-6; tentatively, D is TRBD1 (6 bases). Germline CDR1 reads DFQATT; CDR2 reads SNEGSKA (reference sequence). The CDR3 sequence is 14 residues long. With 3 bases removed from V and 7 bases from J, the gap between germline ends came to 13 bases. The CDR3 DNA reads as TGCAGTGCTAGGGGGACACGCGGGAATTCACCCCTCCACTTT. It translates to CSARGTRGNSPLHF.

The gene calls are TRBV12-3 or TRBV12-4 and TRBJ2-2, with D unresolved. V was clipped by 3 bases and J by 3 bases, with 8 bases between them. The CDR3 has 14 residues. CDR3 sequence reads: CASSFSPDTGELFF. The CDR3 nucleotides read TGTGCCAGCAGTTTTAGTCCAGACACCGGGGAGCTGTTTTTT.

The V and J genes are TRBV6-5 and TRBJ1-2; D unresolved. The V end lost 5 bases, the J end lost 0 bases, and 10 bases lay between the germline ends. This CDR3 spans 14 amino acids. CDR1 MNHEY and CDR2 SVGAGI come from the germline V gene. The CDR3 loop reads CASSPGRTNYGYTF. CDR3 sequence (DNA): TGTGCCAGCAGTCCCGGGCGAACTAACTATGGCTACACCTTC.

This clonotype occurred a few times. The chain combines TRBV12-3 or TRBV12-4 with TRBJ2-1; no definite D call. V was cut by 10 bases and J by 2 bases, with 24 bases left in between. CDR3 length: 17 residues. CDR3 in amino acids: CATLRGLTPSAYNEQFF. The CDR3 region has the DNA TGTGCCACCCTCCGTGGTCTGACCCCCAGCGCCTACAATGAGCAGTTCTTC.

The chain employs TRBV15 and TRBJ1-5; 8 positions agree with TRBD1. The CDR3 has 15 residues. The V segment lost 3 bases and the J segment 7 bases; nucleotides outside the gene matches: 8. Germline CDR1 LNHNV, CDR2 YYDKDF (reference sequence). The CDR3 DNA sequence: TGTGCCACCAGCAGTAAAACAGGGGGTAAACAGCCCCAGCATTTT. Residues: CATSSKTGGKQPQHF. The variable domain in full, completed from reference TRBV15 and TRBJ1-5, reads DAMVIQNPRYQVTQFGKPVTLSCSQTLNHNVMYWYQQKSSQAPKLLFHYYDKDFNNEADTPDNFQSRRPNTSFCFLDIRSPGLGDTAMYLCATSSKTGGKQPQHFGDGTRLSIL.

This clonotype was found a few times. The J gene is TRBJ2-1, the V gene TRBV5-4, with 12 bases that match TRBD2. V lost 3 bases to trimming and J lost 5 bases; unmatched junction nucleotides: 3. This CDR3 has 15 residues. Germline assignment: CDR1 SGHNT and CDR2 YYREEE (reference sequence). CDR3 DNA sequence: TGTGCCAGCAGCTCCTGGACTAGCGGGGACAATGAGCAGTTCTTC. Encoded protein: CASSSWTSGDNEQFF.

The chain combines TRBV30 with TRBJ1-1; D might be TRBD1 (5 bases). Germline loops: CDR1 GTSNPN, CDR2 SVGIG (reference sequence). Trimming stripped 3 bases from V and 7 bases from J, with 18 bases between. The CDR3 runs 14 residues. The CDR3 DNA follows: TGTGCCTGGAGGGAAATGACAGTTAGAGGTGAAGCTTTCTTT. This sequence encodes CAWREMTVRGEAFF.

This chain connects TRBV4-1 to TRBJ2-5; D may match TRBD1 or TRBD2 (6 bases each). V was cut by 0 bases and J by 1 base, with 18 bases left in between. Germline CDR1 reads MGHRA; CDR2 reads YSYEKL. CDR3 length: 18 residues. The CDR3 DNA reads as TGCGCCAGCAGCCAAGAAAGGGGGACCGGGGGCTCCCAAGAGACCCAGTACTTC. Translation gives CASSQERGTGGSQETQYF.

The rearrangement joins TRBV7-2 to TRBJ2-1, with TRBD2 identical over 13 bases. Unmatched junction bases numbered 5, after V lost 4 bases and J lost 5 bases. The CDR3 has 16 amino acids. Germline-derived CDR1 and CDR2 are SGHTA and FQGNSA. In DNA, the CDR3 is TGTGCCAGCAGCTCCCCGGGACTAGCGGGACACAATGAGCAGTTCTTC. The encoded protein is CASSSPGLAGHNEQFF.

The V and J genes are TRBV3-1 and TRBJ2-1; D might be TRBD2 (5 bases). V was clipped by 3 bases and J by 15 bases, with 18 bases between them. This CDR3 spans 13 amino acids. Germline V gives CDR1 LGHDT, CDR2 YNNKEL (reference sequence). CDR3 residues: CASSQVGESGLFF. CDR3 DNA sequence: TGTGCCAGCAGCCAGGTTGGGGAGAGCGGTTTGTTCTTC.

The V and J genes are TRBV27 and TRBJ2-3; 8 nucleotides match TRBD1. CDR1 and CDR2 from the germline V gene are MNHEY and SMNVEV (reference sequence). Germline trimming cut 4 bases from V and 4 bases from J; bases unmatched to any gene: 4. The CDR3 has 14 amino acids. CDR3 amino acids: CASSYRGVPDTQYF. As DNA, the CDR3 is TGTGCCAGCAGTTACAGGGGGGTGCCAGATACGCAGTATTTT.

A few counts support this clonotype. The chain is built from TRBV25-1 and TRBJ1-1, with a weak D call TRBD1 (6 bases). This CDR3 is 13 amino acids long. V shed 4 bases and J shed 7 bases, with 13 bases lying between them. Germline V gene lookup returns CDR1 MGHDK and CDR2 SYGVNS. CDR3 in DNA: TGTGCCAGCAGTGGGACAGCCTCCTTTGAAGCTTTCTTT. It codes for CASSGTASFEAFF.

The sample holds a few counts of this clonotype. The chain employs TRBV7-6 and TRBJ2-1, with D perhaps TRBD1 or TRBD2 (5 bases each). CDR3 length: 17 amino acids. Germline V gene data show CDR1 as SGHVS and CDR2 as FNYEAQ. The V end lost 7 bases, the J end lost 2 bases, and 21 bases lay between the germline ends. CDR3 loop: CASTSSAARGAYNEQFF. The CDR3 nucleotides are TGTGCCAGCACCTCCTCGGCGGCCCGAGGGGCCTACAATGAGCAGTTCTTC. Variable domain in full (rest from reference TRBV7-6 and TRBJ2-1): GAGVSQSPRYKVTKRGQDVALRCDPISGHVSLYWYRQALGQGPEFLTYFNYEAQQDKSGLPNDRFSAERPEGSISTLTIQRTEQRDSAMYRCASTSSAARGAYNEQFFGPGTRLTVL.

There are a few counts of this clonotype. The chain couples TRBV4-1 to TRBJ2-5, with D unresolved. Germline V lookup: CDR1 MGHRA, CDR2 YSYEKL. The CDR3 has 15 residues. Between the trimmed V and J ends, which lost 0 bases and 5 bases, there was a span of 13 bases. The CDR3 sequence is CASSQDGPDRETQYF. DNA of the CDR3: TGCGCCAGCAGCCAAGATGGGCCGGATCGGGAGACCCAGTACTTC.

This chain connects TRBV7-9 to TRBJ2-5; either TRBD1 or TRBD2 may supply D (6 bases each). V lost 2 bases to trimming and J lost 2 bases, with 12 bases between them. The CDR3 covers 15 residues. CDR1 and CDR2 (germline): SEHNR, FQNEAQ (reference sequence). The CDR3 coding sequence is TGTGCCAGCAGCTTACTCCAAGGGGGGCAAGAGACCCAGTACTTC. Protein: CASSLLQGGQETQYF.

The rearrangement links TRBV9 to TRBJ1-5, with a possible D match to TRBD1 (6 bases). This CDR3 contains 17 residues. Per the germline V gene, CDR1 is SGDLS and CDR2 is YYNGEE. The germline V and J ends were trimmed by 0 bases and 2 bases, with 15 bases remaining between them. The CDR3 region is CASSVGTGQEGNQPQHF. The CDR3 bases are TGTGCCAGCAGCGTAGGAACAGGGCAGGAGGGCAATCAGCCCCAGCATTTT.

This chain joins TRBV4-3 and TRBJ2-1; 10 bases line up with TRBD1. V gave up 0 bases and J gave up 8 bases; unmatched junction bases: 7. Germline V lookup: CDR1 LGHNA, CDR2 YSLEER. The CDR3 runs to 16 residues. The CDR3 nucleotides are TGCGCCAGCAGCCAAGAACGGACAGGGGGGTTGGATGAGCAGTTCTTC. Its protein product is CASSQERTGGLDEQFF.